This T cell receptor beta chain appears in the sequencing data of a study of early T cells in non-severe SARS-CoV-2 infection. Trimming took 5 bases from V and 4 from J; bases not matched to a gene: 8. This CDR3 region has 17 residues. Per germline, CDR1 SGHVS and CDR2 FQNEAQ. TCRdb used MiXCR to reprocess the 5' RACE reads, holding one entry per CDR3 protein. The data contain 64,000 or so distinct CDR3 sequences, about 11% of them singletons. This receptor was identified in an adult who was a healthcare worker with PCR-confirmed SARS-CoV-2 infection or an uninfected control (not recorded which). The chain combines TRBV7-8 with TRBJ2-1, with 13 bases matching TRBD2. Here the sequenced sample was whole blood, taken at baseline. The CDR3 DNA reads TGTGCCAGCAGCGGTAGCCGGGGACTAGCGGGGTACAATGAGCAGTTCTTC. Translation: CASSGSRGLAGYNEQFF. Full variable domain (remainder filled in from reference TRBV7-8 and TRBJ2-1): GAGVSQSPRYKVAKRGQDVALRCDPISGHVSLFWYQQALGQGPEFLTYFQNEAQLDKSGLPSDRFFAERPEGSVSTLKIQRTQQEDSAVYLCASSGSRGLAGYNEQFFGPGTRLTVL.